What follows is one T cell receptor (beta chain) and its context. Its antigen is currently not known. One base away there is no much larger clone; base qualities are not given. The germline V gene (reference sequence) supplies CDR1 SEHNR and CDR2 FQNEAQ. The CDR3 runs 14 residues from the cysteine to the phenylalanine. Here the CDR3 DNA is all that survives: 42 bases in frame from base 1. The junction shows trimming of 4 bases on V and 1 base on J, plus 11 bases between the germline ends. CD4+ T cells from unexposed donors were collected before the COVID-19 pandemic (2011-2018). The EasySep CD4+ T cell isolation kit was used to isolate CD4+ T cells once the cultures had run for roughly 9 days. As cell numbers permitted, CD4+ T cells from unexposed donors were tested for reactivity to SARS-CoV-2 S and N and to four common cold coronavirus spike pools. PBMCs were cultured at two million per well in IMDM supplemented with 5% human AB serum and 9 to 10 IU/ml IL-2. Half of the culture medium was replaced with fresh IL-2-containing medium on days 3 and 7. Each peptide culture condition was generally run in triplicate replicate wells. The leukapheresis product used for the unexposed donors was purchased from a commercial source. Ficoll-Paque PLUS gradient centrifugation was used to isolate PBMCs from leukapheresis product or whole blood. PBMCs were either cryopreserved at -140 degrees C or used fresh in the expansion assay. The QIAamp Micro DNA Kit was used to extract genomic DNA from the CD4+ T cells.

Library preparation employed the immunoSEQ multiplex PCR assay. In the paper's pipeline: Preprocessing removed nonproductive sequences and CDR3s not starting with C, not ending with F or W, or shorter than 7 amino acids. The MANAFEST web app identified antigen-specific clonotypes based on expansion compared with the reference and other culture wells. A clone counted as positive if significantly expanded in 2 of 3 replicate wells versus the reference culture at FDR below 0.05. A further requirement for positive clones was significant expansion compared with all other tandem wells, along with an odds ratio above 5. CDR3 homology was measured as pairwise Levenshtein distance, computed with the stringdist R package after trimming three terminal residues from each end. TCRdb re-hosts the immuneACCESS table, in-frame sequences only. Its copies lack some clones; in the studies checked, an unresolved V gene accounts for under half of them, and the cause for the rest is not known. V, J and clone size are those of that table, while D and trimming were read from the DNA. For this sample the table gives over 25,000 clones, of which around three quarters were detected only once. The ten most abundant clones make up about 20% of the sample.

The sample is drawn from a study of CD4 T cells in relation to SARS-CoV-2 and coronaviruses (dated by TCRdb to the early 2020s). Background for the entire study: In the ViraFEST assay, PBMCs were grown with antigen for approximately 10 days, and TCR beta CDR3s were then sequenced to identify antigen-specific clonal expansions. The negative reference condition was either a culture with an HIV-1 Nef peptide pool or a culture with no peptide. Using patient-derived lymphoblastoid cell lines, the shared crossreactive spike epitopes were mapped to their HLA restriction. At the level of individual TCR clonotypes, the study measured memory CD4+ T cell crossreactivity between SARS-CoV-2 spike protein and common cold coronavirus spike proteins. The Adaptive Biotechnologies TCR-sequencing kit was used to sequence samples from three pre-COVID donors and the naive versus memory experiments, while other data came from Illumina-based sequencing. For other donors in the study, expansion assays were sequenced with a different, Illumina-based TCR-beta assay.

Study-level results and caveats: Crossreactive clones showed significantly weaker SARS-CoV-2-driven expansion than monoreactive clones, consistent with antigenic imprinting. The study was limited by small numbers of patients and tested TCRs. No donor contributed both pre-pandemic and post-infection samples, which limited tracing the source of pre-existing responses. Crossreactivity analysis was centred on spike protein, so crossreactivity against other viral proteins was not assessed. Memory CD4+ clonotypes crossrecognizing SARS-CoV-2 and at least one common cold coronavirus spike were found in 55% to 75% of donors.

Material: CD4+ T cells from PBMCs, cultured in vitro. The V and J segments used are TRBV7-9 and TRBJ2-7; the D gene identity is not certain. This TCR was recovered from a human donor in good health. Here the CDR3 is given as CASSSRTVSYEQYF. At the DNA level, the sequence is TGTGCCAGCAGCTCGAGGACGGTTTCCTACGAGCAGTACTTC.